The entry below gives a single TCR beta chain sequence along with its context. Its binding antigen is unknown. Base qualities are not recorded, but no much larger clone differs from it by a single base. This sample is part of a study of T cells in pancreatic ductal adenocarcinoma (dated by TCRdb to 2016 to 2017). About the study as a whole: To learn about the adaptive T-cell response arising naturally, investigators profiled where tumor-infiltrating CD8+ T cells, together with suppressive cells, were located within resected pancreatic ductal adenocarcinoma, how abundant they were, and what qualities they showed.

Overall study outcomes, separate from this receptor: Blood samples had more total productive templates and 6.5 to 9-fold more unique clonotypes than tumor samples. Because tumors are enriched in CD45RO+ effector T cells rather than naive T cells, which biases toward lower diversity, comparisons of clonality between tumor and blood may be biased. Because inoperable disease is present at presentation in most pancreatic cancer patients, the resected cohort was biased toward the minority with early-stage disease. No significant difference in T-cell clonality was found between tumor and blood, with mean clonality of approximately 0.1 in tumors and around 0.071 in blood.

TCR beta CDR3 regions were amplified from genomic DNA using the immunoSEQ hsTCRB kit. High-throughput TRB CDR3 sequencing was performed on an Illumina HiSeq system. Per the source publication's procedure: The immunoSEQ software was used to analyze the sequencing reads, and any nonproductive sequences containing premature stops or frame-shifts were left out. Clonality of the repertoire was calculated as one minus Shannon entropy normalized by log2 of the number of unique productive sequences. Sourced from immuneACCESS, this table was stored by TCRdb with only in-frame sequences that have V and J called. A share of the clones is absent; for the studies checked, an unresolved V gene accounts for under half, and the remainder has no known explanation. The V and J calls and the clone size are those of that table, but D and trimming were determined from the DNA. This sample holds tens of thousands of clones; approximately 94% were observed only once. About 2% of the sample rests with the top ten.

The pancreatic ductal adenocarcinoma patients who were selected had gone through surgery without receiving any neoadjuvant therapy. Peripheral blood was collected in heparin tubes, and PBMCs were isolated by histopaque density gradient and cryopreserved in around 10% DMSO. Using the DNeasy Blood and Tissue Kit with Proteinase K and RNase treatment, genomic DNA was extracted from roughly seven PBMC and under ten flash-frozen tumor specimens. For CDR1 and CDR2, the germline V gene lists SGHTA and FQGTGA. Measured from the cysteine to the phenylalanine, the CDR3 is 13 residues long. The CDR3 DNA has 39 bases and is translated from base 1. Trimming at the junction amounts to 4 bases on V and 9 bases on J, and the germline ends lie 13 bases apart.

Input material: PBMCs. The TCR originated in a human donor with pancreatic ductal adenocarcinoma. Recombination linked TRBV7-3 to TRBJ2-1; TRBD2 is perhaps the D gene, given 5 matching bases. The CDR3 loop reads CASSYHGEAEQFF. The DNA sequence reads TGTGCCAGCAGCTACCACGGGGAAGCTGAGCAGTTCTTC.